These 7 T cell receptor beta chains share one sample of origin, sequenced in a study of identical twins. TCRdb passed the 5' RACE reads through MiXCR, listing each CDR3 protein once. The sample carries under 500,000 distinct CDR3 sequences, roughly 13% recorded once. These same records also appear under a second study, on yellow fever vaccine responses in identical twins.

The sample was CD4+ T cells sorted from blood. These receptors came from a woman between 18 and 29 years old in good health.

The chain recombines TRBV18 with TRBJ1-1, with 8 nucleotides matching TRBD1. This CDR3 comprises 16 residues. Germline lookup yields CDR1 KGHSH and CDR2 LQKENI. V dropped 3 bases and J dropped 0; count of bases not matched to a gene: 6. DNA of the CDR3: TGTGCCAGCTCACCTCAGGGGGCGGGAATGAACACTGAAGCTTTCTTT. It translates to CASSPQGAGMNTEAFF.

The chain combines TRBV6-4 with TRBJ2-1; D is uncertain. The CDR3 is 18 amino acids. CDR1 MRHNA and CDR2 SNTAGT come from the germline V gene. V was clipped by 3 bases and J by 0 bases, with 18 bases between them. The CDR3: CASSDRPLPTRSYNEQFF. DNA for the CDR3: TGTGCCAGCAGTGATCGGCCCCTCCCAACACGCTCCTACAATGAGCAGTTCTTC.

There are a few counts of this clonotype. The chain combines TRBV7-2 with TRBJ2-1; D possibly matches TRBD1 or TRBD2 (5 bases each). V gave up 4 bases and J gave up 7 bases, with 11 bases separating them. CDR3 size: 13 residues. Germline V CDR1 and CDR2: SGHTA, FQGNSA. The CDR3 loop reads CASSWDPVNEQFF. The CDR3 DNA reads TGTGCCAGCAGCTGGGACCCAGTAAATGAGCAGTTCTTC. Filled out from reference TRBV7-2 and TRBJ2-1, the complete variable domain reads GAGVSQSPSNKVTEKGKDVELRCDPISGHTALYWYRQSLGQGLEFLIYFQGNSAPDKSGLPSDRFSAERTGGSVSTLTIQRTQQEDSAVYLCASSWDPVNEQFFGPGTRLTVL.

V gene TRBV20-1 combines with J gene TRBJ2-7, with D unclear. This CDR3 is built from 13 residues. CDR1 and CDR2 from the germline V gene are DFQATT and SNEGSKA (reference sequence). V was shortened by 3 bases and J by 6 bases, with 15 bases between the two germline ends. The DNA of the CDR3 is TGCAGTGCTAGTGTACGCGGCCTTGGCGAGCAGTACTTC. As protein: CSASVRGLGEQYF.

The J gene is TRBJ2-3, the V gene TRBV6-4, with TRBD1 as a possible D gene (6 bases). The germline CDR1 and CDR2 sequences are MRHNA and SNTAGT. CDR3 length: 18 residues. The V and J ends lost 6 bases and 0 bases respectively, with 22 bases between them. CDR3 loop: CASRRGTTGHTSTDTQYF. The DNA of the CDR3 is TGTGCCAGCAGACGAGGGACAACTGGTCATACTAGCACAGATACGCAGTATTTT.

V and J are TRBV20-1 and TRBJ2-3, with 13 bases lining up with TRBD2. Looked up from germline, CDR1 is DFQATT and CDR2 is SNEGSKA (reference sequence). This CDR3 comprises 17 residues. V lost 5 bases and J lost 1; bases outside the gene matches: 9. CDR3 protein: CSAPSRLAGGGTDTQYF. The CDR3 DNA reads TGCAGTGCTCCCTCCAGACTAGCGGGGGGAGGCACAGATACGCAGTATTTT.

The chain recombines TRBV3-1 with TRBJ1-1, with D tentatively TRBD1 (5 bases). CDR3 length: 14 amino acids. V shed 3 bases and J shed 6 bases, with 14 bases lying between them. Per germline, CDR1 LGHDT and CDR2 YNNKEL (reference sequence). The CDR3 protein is CASSHPGFGAEAFF. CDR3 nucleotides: TGTGCCAGCAGCCACCCAGGGTTTGGGGCTGAAGCTTTCTTT.